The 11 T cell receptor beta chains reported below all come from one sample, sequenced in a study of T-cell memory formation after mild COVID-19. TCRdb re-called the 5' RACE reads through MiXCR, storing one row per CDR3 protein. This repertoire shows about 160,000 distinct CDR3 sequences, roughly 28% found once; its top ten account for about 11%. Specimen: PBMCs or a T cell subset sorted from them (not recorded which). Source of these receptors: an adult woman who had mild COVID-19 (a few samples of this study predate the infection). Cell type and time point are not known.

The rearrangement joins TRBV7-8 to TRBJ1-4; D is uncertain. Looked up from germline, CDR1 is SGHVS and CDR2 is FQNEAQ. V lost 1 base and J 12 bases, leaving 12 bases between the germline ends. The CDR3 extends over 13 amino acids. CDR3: CASSLGEREELFF. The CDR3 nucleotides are TGTGCCAGCAGCTTAGGGGAAAGGGAGGAACTGTTTTTT.

The CDR3, as DNA: TGTGCCAGCAGTGAAATGTGGACAAGGGCCTACGAGCAGTACTTC. It codes for CASSEMWTRAYEQYF. The J gene is TRBJ2-7, the V gene TRBV2; the D gene is possibly TRBD1 (5 bases). V gave up 2 bases and J gave up 2 bases, with 13 bases separating them. CDR1 is SNHLY and CDR2 is FYNNEI in the germline V gene. The CDR3 totals 15 residues.

CDR3 sequence (DNA): TGCAGTGCTAGAGCTATCGGGCCTAGGGAGACCCAGTACTTC. It specifies CSARAIGPRETQYF. The chain joins TRBV20-1 to TRBJ2-5; D ambiguous. V lost 1 base, J lost 5 bases, and 14 bases lay in between. Germline V lookup: CDR1 DFQATT, CDR2 SNEGSKA (reference sequence). The CDR3 contains 14 residues.

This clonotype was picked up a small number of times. In nucleotides, the CDR3 is TGTGCCAGCAGCCCAGTACCCCATGGCTACACCTTC. Its translation: CASSPVPHGYTF. J is TRBJ1-2 and V is TRBV7-9; D is undetermined. There are 12 residues in the CDR3. CDR1 and CDR2 from the germline V gene are SEHNR and FQNEAQ (reference sequence). Trimming took 5 bases from V and 6 from J, leaving 10 bases between them.

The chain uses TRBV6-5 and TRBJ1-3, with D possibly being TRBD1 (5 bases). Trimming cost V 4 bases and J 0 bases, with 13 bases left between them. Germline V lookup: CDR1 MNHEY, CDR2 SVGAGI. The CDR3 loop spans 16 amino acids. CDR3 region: CASSLDSLGSGNTIYF. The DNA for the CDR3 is TGTGCCAGCAGTTTAGACAGTCTCGGCTCTGGAAACACCATATATTTT.

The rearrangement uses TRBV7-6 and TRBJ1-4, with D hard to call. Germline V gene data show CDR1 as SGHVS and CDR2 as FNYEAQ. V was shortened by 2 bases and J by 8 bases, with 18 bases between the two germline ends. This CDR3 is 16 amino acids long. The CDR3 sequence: CASSLLLPGRGEKLFF. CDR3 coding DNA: TGTGCCAGCAGCTTACTCTTGCCAGGTCGAGGGGAAAAACTGTTTTTT.

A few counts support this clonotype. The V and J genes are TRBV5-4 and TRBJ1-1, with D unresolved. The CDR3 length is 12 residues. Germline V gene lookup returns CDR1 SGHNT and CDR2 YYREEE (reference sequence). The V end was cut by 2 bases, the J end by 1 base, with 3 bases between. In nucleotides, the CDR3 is TGTGCCAGCAGCTTCGCGAACACTGAAGCTTTCTTT. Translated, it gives CASSFANTEAFF.

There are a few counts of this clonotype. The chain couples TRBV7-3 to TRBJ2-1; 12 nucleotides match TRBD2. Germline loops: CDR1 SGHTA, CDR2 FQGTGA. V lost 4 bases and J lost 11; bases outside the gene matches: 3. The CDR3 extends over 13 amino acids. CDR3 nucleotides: TGTGCCAGCAGCTCAGGGACTAGCGGGCAGCAGTTCTTC. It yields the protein CASSSGTSGQQFF.

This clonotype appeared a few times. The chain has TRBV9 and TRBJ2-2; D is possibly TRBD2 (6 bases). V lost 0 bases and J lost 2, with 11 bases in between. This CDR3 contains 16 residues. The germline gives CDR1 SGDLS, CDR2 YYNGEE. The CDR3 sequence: CASSVGISGNTGELFF. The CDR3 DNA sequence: TGTGCCAGCAGCGTAGGTATTAGCGGTAACACCGGGGAGCTGTTTTTT. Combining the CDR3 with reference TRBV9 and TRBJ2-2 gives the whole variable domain DSGVTQTPKHLITATGQRVTLRCSPRSGDLSVYWYQQSLDQGLQFLIQYYNGEERAKGNILERFSAQQFPDLHSELNLSSLELGDSALYFCASSVGISGNTGELFFGEGSRLTVL.

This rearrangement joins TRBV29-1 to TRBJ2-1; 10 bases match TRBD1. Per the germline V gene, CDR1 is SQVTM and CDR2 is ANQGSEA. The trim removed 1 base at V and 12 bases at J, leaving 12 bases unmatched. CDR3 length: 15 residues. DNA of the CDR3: TGCAGCGTTGAAGGGGGGACAGGGGAGCTTAGAGGGCAGTTCTTC. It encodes CSVEGGTGELRGQFF.

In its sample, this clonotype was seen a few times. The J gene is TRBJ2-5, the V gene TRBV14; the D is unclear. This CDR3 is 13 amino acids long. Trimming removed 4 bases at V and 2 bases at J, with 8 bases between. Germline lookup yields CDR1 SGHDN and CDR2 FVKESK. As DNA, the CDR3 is TGTGCCAGCAGCCCCACCACGCAAGAGACCCAGTACTTC. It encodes CASSPTTQETQYF. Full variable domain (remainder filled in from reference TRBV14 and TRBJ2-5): EAGVTQFPSHSVIEKGQTVTLRCDPISGHDNLYWYRRVMGKEIKFLLHFVKESKQDESGMPNNRFLAERTGGTYSTLKVQPAELEDSGVYFCASSPTTQETQYFGPGTRLLVL.